This entry lists 19 T cell receptor beta chains sequenced from one sample in a study of chemoradiotherapy in HPV16-positive cancers. Repertoires were generated with immunoSEQ multiplex PCR, while TCRdb's copy carries only in-frame clones and drops some. The sample holds thousands of clones; 65% to 80% are singletons and the top ten take approximately 8.1%. Material: tumor tissue, obtained from a patient who underwent chemoradiotherapy. The receptors shown here come from a human donor with HPV-associated anogenital cancer.

V is TRBV4-1 and J is TRBJ1-6, with unresolved D. The CDR3 contains 14 residues. Per germline, CDR1 MGHRA and CDR2 YSYEKL. V lost 1 base and J 7 bases, leaving 8 bases between the germline ends. DNA for the CDR3: TGCGCCAGCAGCCAAGGCTTCGAGAATTCACCCCTCCACTTT. This sequence encodes CASSQGFENSPLHF.

Notes on this clone: Germline and junction disagree at one end, which may indicate a read error. This chain links TRBV19 with TRBJ1-5, with D maybe TRBD1 (6 bases). The CDR3 has 13 residues. Looked up from germline, CDR1 is LNHDA and CDR2 is SQIVND (reference sequence). CDR3 bases: TGTGCCAGTAGTATGGGGGGCAAACAGCCCCAGCATTTT. It codes for CASSMGGKQPQHF.

V usage is TRBV6-5 and J usage is TRBJ2-2; 7 bases line up with TRBD1. The germline CDR1 and CDR2 sequences are MNHEY and SVGAGI. J gave up 6 bases and V 5 bases, and 6 bases lay outside the gene matches. The CDR3 contains 14 residues. CDR3: CASSARTGAGELFF. CDR3 nucleotide sequence: TGTGCCAGCAGTGCAAGAACAGGGGCCGGGGAGCTGTTTTTT.

CDR3 sequence reads: CASRPTSGVGTDTQYF. Written as DNA, the CDR3 is TGTGCCAGCAGACCGACTAGCGGGGTTGGGACAGATACGCAGTATTTT. The chain joins TRBV5-4 to TRBJ2-3, with 11 bases aligning to TRBD2. The CDR3 is 16 residues long. Germline lookup yields CDR1 SGHNT and CDR2 YYREEE (reference sequence). Trimming cost V 5 bases and J 3 bases; bases outside gene matches: 8.

The chain couples TRBV2 to TRBJ2-7, with D perhaps TRBD1 (5 bases). Germline CDR1 and CDR2: SNHLY and FYNNEI. There are 12 residues in the CDR3. V gave up 2 bases and J gave up 8 bases, with 10 bases separating them. Here the CDR3 reads CASSEYQGKQYF. In nucleotides, the CDR3 is TGTGCCAGCAGTGAATATCAGGGCAAGCAGTACTTC.

The J gene is TRBJ1-1, the V gene TRBV4-3; D ambiguous. The CDR3 is 14 residues long. CDR1 LGHNA and CDR2 YSLEER come from the germline V gene. Trimming shortened V by 2 bases and J by 1 base, and 8 bases separated the two germline ends. The CDR3 DNA reads TGCGCCAGCAGCCAACAAGTAAGGAACACTGAAGCTTTCTTT. Translated: CASSQQVRNTEAFF.

V is TRBV28 and J is TRBJ1-1, with TRBD1 identical over 8 bases. V lost 2 bases, J lost 0 bases, and 14 bases stayed unmatched. The CDR3 is 19 residues long. CDR1 and CDR2 from the germline V gene are MDHEN and SYDVKM. The CDR3 here is CASSLAGHRGYLMNTEAFF. Written as DNA, the CDR3 is TGTGCCAGCAGTTTAGCCGGACACAGGGGGTACCTAATGAACACTGAAGCTTTCTTT. Together with reference TRBV28 and TRBJ1-1, the CDR3 gives the full variable domain: DVKVTQSSRYLVKRTGEKVFLECVQDMDHENMFWYRQDPGLGLRLIYFSYDVKMKEKGDIPEGYSVSREKKERFSLILESASTNQTSMYLCASSLAGHRGYLMNTEAFFGQGTRLTVV.

This chain links TRBV13 with TRBJ1-1; 9 bases align to TRBD1. Germline-derived CDR1 and CDR2 are PRHDT and FYEKMQ (reference sequence). The CDR3 extends over 16 amino acids. With V trimmed by 5 bases and J by 3 bases, 10 bases remained unmatched. CDR3 nucleotides: TGTGCCAGCAGCCGCCCGGGACAGGGAAGGGACACTGAAGCTTTCTTT. Protein product: CASSRPGQGRDTEAFF.

This chain links TRBV7-9 with TRBJ2-7; no definite D call. This CDR3 is built from 12 residues. Germline assignment: CDR1 SEHNR and CDR2 FQNEAQ (reference sequence). The ends were cut back, 5 bases at V and 3 bases at J, with 8 bases in the middle. The CDR3 region is CASSPDNYEQYF. CDR3 bases: TGTGCCAGCAGCCCAGACAACTACGAGCAGTACTTC.

Comments on this clone: At the DNA level, this CDR3 is encoded by other sequences in the same sample as well. The CDR3 DNA is TGTGCCAGCAGCGTAGGAAGATACAATGAGCAGTTCTTC. Translated, it gives CASSVGRYNEQFF. The genes are TRBV9 and TRBJ2-1, with D unclear. The CDR3 has 13 residues. Trimming stripped 0 bases from V and 4 bases from J, with 5 bases between. CDR1 is SGDLS, CDR2 YYNGEE, per germline.

The genes are TRBV28 and TRBJ2-3; D is unresolved. CDR3 size: 13 residues. Germline-derived CDR1 and CDR2 are MDHEN and SYDVKM. V lost 8 bases and J 5 bases, leaving 14 bases between the germline ends. The DNA for the CDR3 is TGTGCCAGCTCGTACAGCGTTATAGATACGCAGTATTTT. Its translation is CASSYSVIDTQYF.

The chain uses TRBV6-4 and TRBJ1-1; D is uncertain. V lost 2 bases and J lost 2, with 18 bases in between. The CDR3 sequence is 17 residues long. The germline CDR1 and CDR2 sequences are MRHNA and SNTAGT. The CDR3 DNA follows: TGTGCCAGCAGTGACCCAGGTGGGCTGGAGGAAAACACTGAAGCTTTCTTT. Encoded protein: CASSDPGGLEENTEAFF.

This clone was counted between two and nine times. The J gene is TRBJ1-3, the V gene TRBV6-5; D is ambiguous. The CDR3 loop spans 14 amino acids. With 3 bases removed from V and 0 bases from J, the gap between germline ends came to 6 bases. CDR1 MNHEY and CDR2 SVGAGI come from the germline V gene. This CDR3 reads CASSYRFSGNTIYF. Written as DNA, the CDR3 is TGTGCCAGCAGTTATAGGTTCTCTGGAAACACCATATATTTT.

The chain is built from TRBV11-2 and TRBJ1-1; the D is unclear. Germline CDR1 reads SGHAT; CDR2 reads FQNNGV. The CDR3 is 14 residues long. V lost 1 base to trimming and J lost 4 bases, with 10 bases between them. For the CDR3, the DNA is TGTGCCAGCAGCTTAGGGATACGGGGCACTGAAGCTTTCTTT. Translating gives CASSLGIRGTEAFF.

This clone turned up a few times. The gene calls are TRBV15 and TRBJ2-6, with D uncertain. Germline V gene lookup returns CDR1 LNHNV and CDR2 YYDKDF (reference sequence). The CDR3 runs 15 residues. V was cut by 0 bases and J by 1 base, with 4 bases left in between. CDR3 protein: CATSREVSGANVLTF. CDR3 coding DNA: TGTGCCACCAGCAGAGAGGTTTCTGGGGCCAACGTCCTGACTTTC. Supplemented by reference TRBV15 and TRBJ2-6, the full variable domain reads DAMVIQNPRYQVTQFGKPVTLSCSQTLNHNVMYWYQQKSSQAPKLLFHYYDKDFNNEADTPDNFQSRRPNTSFCFLDIRSPGLGDTAMYLCATSREVSGANVLTFGAGSRLTVL.

This clone appeared once. The V call is TRBV28, the J call TRBJ2-1; D possibly corresponds to TRBD2 (6 bases). Germline V gene lookup returns CDR1 MDHEN and CDR2 SYDVKM. The CDR3 loop spans 15 amino acids. Deletions cut 2 bases from V and 0 bases from J, with 8 bases between. The CDR3 DNA reads as TGTGCCAGCAGTTTAATGGAGGGCTCCTACAATGAGCAGTTCTTC. Protein: CASSLMEGSYNEQFF.

The chain employs TRBV28 and TRBJ1-5, with D perhaps TRBD1 (5 bases). The CDR3 covers 12 residues. In germline, CDR1 is MDHEN, CDR2 SYDVKM. V was cut by 1 base and J by 9 bases, with 7 bases left in between. The CDR3 protein is CASSLYGGPQHF. In DNA form, the CDR3 reads TGTGCCAGCAGTTTATACGGGGGGCCCCAGCATTTT. The complete variable domain, with remaining parts taken from reference TRBV28 and TRBJ1-5, reads DVKVTQSSRYLVKRTGEKVFLECVQDMDHENMFWYRQDPGLGLRLIYFSYDVKMKEKGDIPEGYSVSREKKERFSLILESASTNQTSMYLCASSLYGGPQHFGDGTRLSIL.

This chain uses TRBV19 with TRBJ2-1; D could derive from TRBD1 or TRBD2 (5 bases each). V was trimmed by 3 bases and J by 10 bases, leaving 13 bases between them. This CDR3 region has 13 residues. From germline, CDR1 is LNHDA and CDR2 SQIVND (reference sequence). The CDR3 DNA reads TGTGCCAGTAGTATTCTCGGGGCAGCAGAGCAGTTCTTC. Its protein is CASSILGAAEQFF.

This chain links TRBV6-6 with TRBJ1-1; possible D gene TRBD1, 5 bases. V shed 6 bases and J shed 4 bases, with 12 bases lying between them. The CDR3 spans 13 residues. The germline CDR1 and CDR2 sequences are MNHNY and SVGAGI (reference sequence). CDR3 loop: CASRGGGSTEAFF. The DNA of the CDR3 is TGTGCCAGCAGGGGCGGGGGAAGCACTGAAGCTTTCTTT.